This is a list of T cell receptor beta chains from one sample in a study of blood T cell repertoires in COVID-19. The repertoire was sequenced with immunoSEQ multiplex PCR; TCRdb's copy has only in-frame clones and lacks some. The sample includes some 31,000 clones, over 90% seen only once; the top ten take about 5.5%. The sample consisted of peripheral blood. The source is a human donor in a cohort sampled during active COVID-19. Each CDR3 is given with its conserved first and last residue. The order of the fields is CDR3 length, D gene, clone size, J gene, V gene, CDR3 DNA, CDR3 protein. A D gene is named only where the DNA matches it firmly. Clone size is not always given. Where it is, it says once, few, many or a class for expanded clones.

len: 15; d_gene: -; abundance: -; j_gene: TRBJ1-1; v_gene: TRBV4-1; CDR3nt: TGCGCCAGCAGCCAAGCGGGCACAGGGAACACTGAAGCTTTCTTT; CDR3aa: CASSQAGTGNTEAFF
len: 16; d_gene: -; abundance: -; j_gene: TRBJ2-1; v_gene: TRBV7-7; CDR3nt: TGTGCTAGCAGCTCGCGACTAGTCGACTCCTACAATGAGCAGTTCTTC; CDR3aa: CASSSRLVDSYNEQFF
len: 15; d_gene: -; abundance: -; j_gene: TRBJ2-1; v_gene: TRBV7-9; CDR3nt: TGTGCCAGCAGCCAGGTTCGCGTAGGCTACAATGAGCAGTTCTTC; CDR3aa: CASSQVRVGYNEQFF
len: 15; d_gene: -; abundance: -; j_gene: TRBJ1-3; v_gene: TRBV18; CDR3nt: TGTGCCAGCTCACCACCGCACAGGGCTGGAAACACCATATATTTT; CDR3aa: CASSPPHRAGNTIYF
len: 15; d_gene: -; abundance: -; j_gene: TRBJ1-5; v_gene: TRBV19; CDR3nt: TGTGCCAGTAAGTTCTCAGGCTTTAGCAATCAGCCCCAGCATTTT; CDR3aa: CASKFSGFSNQPQHF
len: 13; d_gene: -; abundance: -; j_gene: TRBJ1-1; v_gene: TRBV10-1; CDR3nt: TGCGCCAGCAGGGTCGGCAGGGCCACTGAAGCTTTCTTT; CDR3aa: CASRVGRATEAFF
len: 16; d_gene: TRBD1; abundance: -; j_gene: TRBJ2-7; v_gene: TRBV15; CDR3nt: TGTGCCACCAGCCGGGACAGAACCAAATTCTCCTACGAGCAGTACTTC; CDR3aa: CATSRDRTKFSYEQYF
len: 15; d_gene: -; abundance: -; j_gene: TRBJ2-5; v_gene: TRBV3-1/TRBV3-2; CDR3nt: TGTGCCAGCAGCCAAGGGGCAAATGTTGGAGAGACCCAGTACTTC; CDR3aa: CASSQGANVGETQYF
len: 14; d_gene: TRBD2; abundance: -; j_gene: TRBJ2-7; v_gene: TRBV19; CDR3nt: TGTGCCAGTAGTTGGGCTAGCGGTTCCTACGAGCAGTACTTC; CDR3aa: CASSWASGSYEQYF
len: 14; d_gene: TRBD1; abundance: -; j_gene: TRBJ1-1; v_gene: TRBV19; CDR3nt: TGTGCCAGTACCAGGACAGGGATGAACACTGAAGCTTTCTTT; CDR3aa: CASTRTGMNTEAFF
len: 17; d_gene: TRBD2; abundance: few; j_gene: TRBJ2-7; v_gene: TRBV10-3; CDR3nt: TGTGCCATCAGTGGATGGACCGGGACTAGCGGGGCAATTGAGCAGTACTTC; CDR3aa: CAISGWTGTSGAIEQYF
len: 15; d_gene: -; abundance: -; j_gene: TRBJ2-7; v_gene: TRBV5-6; CDR3nt: TGTGCCAGCAGCTTAGACCTAGCGCTCTCCTACGAGCAGTACTTC; CDR3aa: CASSLDLALSYEQYF
len: 13; d_gene: -; abundance: once; j_gene: TRBJ1-5; v_gene: TRBV30; CDR3nt: TGTGCCTGGAGTGTGAGGAGCAATCAGCCCCAGCATTTT; CDR3aa: CAWSVRSNQPQHF
len: 13; d_gene: TRBD1; abundance: -; j_gene: TRBJ1-2; v_gene: TRBV5-1; CDR3nt: TGCGCCAGCAGCATTTCTTTACAGGGGGGCTACACCTTC; CDR3aa: CASSISLQGGYTF
len: 10; d_gene: -; abundance: once; j_gene: TRBJ1-6; v_gene: TRBV30; CDR3nt: TGTGCCTGGACTTATTCACCCCTCCACTTT; CDR3aa: CAWTYSPLHF
len: 16; d_gene: TRBD1; abundance: -; j_gene: TRBJ2-7; v_gene: TRBV27; CDR3nt: TGTGCCAGCAGTTCACTGGTCGGACAGGGAGTCTACGAGCAGTACTTC; CDR3aa: CASSSLVGQGVYEQYF
len: 15; d_gene: -; abundance: -; j_gene: TRBJ1-1; v_gene: TRBV6-2/TRBV6-3; CDR3nt: TGTGCCAGCAGTTACGGTCGGGGGGCGAGCACTGAAGCTTTCTTT; CDR3aa: CASSYGRGASTEAFF
len: 16; d_gene: -; abundance: -; j_gene: TRBJ1-6; v_gene: TRBV3-1/TRBV3-2; CDR3nt: TGTGCCAGCAGCCAAGCGGGGGGCGCGGGTAATTCACCCCTCCACTTT; CDR3aa: CASSQAGGAGNSPLHF
len: 16; d_gene: TRBD2; abundance: few; j_gene: TRBJ2-1; v_gene: TRBV30; CDR3nt: TGTGCCTGGAGTGGCGGACTAGCGGGAGTAGGCGGTGAGCAGTTCTTC; CDR3aa: CAWSGGLAGVGGEQFF
len: 15; d_gene: -; abundance: -; j_gene: TRBJ1-2; v_gene: TRBV14; CDR3nt: TGTGCCAGCAGCCAAGTCGTTTCGGGGTTCTATGGCTACACCTTC; CDR3aa: CASSQVVSGFYGYTF
len: 13; d_gene: -; abundance: few; j_gene: TRBJ2-7; v_gene: TRBV6-2/TRBV6-3; CDR3nt: TGTGCCAGCAGCAAGAGGTTTAGCTACGAGCAGTACTTC; CDR3aa: CASSKRFSYEQYF
len: 13; d_gene: -; abundance: -; j_gene: TRBJ2-5; v_gene: TRBV6-5; CDR3nt: TGTGCCAGCGAACAAAGGGGGTTGGAGACCCAGTACTTC; CDR3aa: CASEQRGLETQYF
len: 14; d_gene: -; abundance: -; j_gene: TRBJ2-7; v_gene: TRBV5-1; CDR3nt: TGCGCCAGCAGCTTGGGGGTCAGGGGGGACGAGCAGTACTTC; CDR3aa: CASSLGVRGDEQYF
len: 14; d_gene: -; abundance: -; j_gene: TRBJ2-7; v_gene: TRBV4-1; CDR3nt: TGCGCCAGCAGCCAAGGTGTGAGGGCTGGCGAGCAGTACTTC; CDR3aa: CASSQGVRAGEQYF
len: 13; d_gene: -; abundance: -; j_gene: TRBJ2-7; v_gene: TRBV2; CDR3nt: TGTGCCAGCAACGGCGGGACCGTCTACGAGCAGTACTTC; CDR3aa: CASNGGTVYEQYF
len: 11; d_gene: -; abundance: -; j_gene: TRBJ2-1; v_gene: TRBV19; CDR3nt: TGTGCCAGTAGTGAGTACAATGAGCAGTTCTTC; CDR3aa: CASSEYNEQFF
len: 15; d_gene: -; abundance: -; j_gene: TRBJ1-5; v_gene: TRBV19; CDR3nt: TGTGCAAGTAGTATAGATCAACTTGGCAATCAGCCCCAGCATTTT; CDR3aa: CASSIDQLGNQPQHF
len: 13; d_gene: TRBD2; abundance: -; j_gene: TRBJ2-7; v_gene: TRBV7-2; CDR3nt: TGTGCCAGCAGTCCCGGACTAGGGCCCGAGCAGTACTTC; CDR3aa: CASSPGLGPEQYF
len: 15; d_gene: TRBD1; abundance: -; j_gene: TRBJ1-6; v_gene: TRBV7-9; CDR3nt: TGTGCCAGCAGCTTAGCCTCCAAGGGGGCTTCACCCCTCCACTTT; CDR3aa: CASSLASKGASPLHF
len: 14; d_gene: -; abundance: -; j_gene: TRBJ1-1; v_gene: TRBV19; CDR3nt: TGTGCCAGTAGTATAGGGGGCGAGAACACTGAAGCTTTCTTT; CDR3aa: CASSIGGENTEAFF
len: 14; d_gene: -; abundance: -; j_gene: TRBJ1-1; v_gene: TRBV10-1; CDR3nt: TGCGCCAGCAGTGAGGGAGGACTCCCTTCTGAAGCTTTCTTT; CDR3aa: CASSEGGLPSEAFF
len: 14; d_gene: TRBD2; abundance: -; j_gene: TRBJ2-7; v_gene: TRBV11-2; CDR3nt: TGTGCCAGCAGCTTAAGCGGGGAGACCTACGAGCAGTACTTC; CDR3aa: CASSLSGETYEQYF
len: 15; d_gene: -; abundance: -; j_gene: TRBJ2-3; v_gene: TRBV3-1/TRBV3-2; CDR3nt: TGTGCCAGCAGCCAAGACGACAGATCCACAGATACGCAGTATTTT; CDR3aa: CASSQDDRSTDTQYF
len: 17; d_gene: TRBD1; abundance: -; j_gene: TRBJ2-2; v_gene: TRBV27; CDR3nt: TGTGCCAGCAGACCATCACAGGGGGCGATAGGCACCGGGGAGCTGTTTTTT; CDR3aa: CASRPSQGAIGTGELFF
len: 12; d_gene: -; abundance: -; j_gene: TRBJ2-5; v_gene: TRBV28; CDR3nt: TGTGCCAGCAGCCGGGATTCTTGGACCCAGTACTTC; CDR3aa: CASSRDSWTQYF
len: 16; d_gene: -; abundance: few; j_gene: TRBJ2-2; v_gene: TRBV11-3; CDR3nt: TGTGCCAGCAGCTTAACAGATCGAATGAACACCGGGGAGCTGTTTTTT; CDR3aa: CASSLTDRMNTGELFF
len: 15; d_gene: TRBD1; abundance: -; j_gene: TRBJ1-4; v_gene: TRBV5-1; CDR3nt: TGCGCCAGCAGCTCCGACAGGGTAGGTAATGAAAAACTGTTTTTT; CDR3aa: CASSSDRVGNEKLFF
len: 13; d_gene: -; abundance: few; j_gene: TRBJ2-7; v_gene: TRBV7-9; CDR3nt: TGTGCCAGCAGCTTAGCTAACTCGGGGGAGCAGTACTTC; CDR3aa: CASSLANSGEQYF
len: 15; d_gene: TRBD2; abundance: -; j_gene: TRBJ2-2; v_gene: TRBV11-3; CDR3nt: TGTGCCAGCAGCTCACTAGCGGGAGGAGCCGGGGAGCTGTTTTTT; CDR3aa: CASSSLAGGAGELFF
len: 12; d_gene: -; abundance: -; j_gene: TRBJ1-2; v_gene: TRBV6-5; CDR3nt: TGTGCCAGCAGCGACAGGTGGTCTGGCTACACCTTC; CDR3aa: CASSDRWSGYTF
len: 13; d_gene: -; abundance: -; j_gene: TRBJ2-7; v_gene: TRBV5-1; CDR3nt: TGCGCCAGCAGCTACGGGATAGATTACGAGCAGTACTTC; CDR3aa: CASSYGIDYEQYF
len: 14; d_gene: TRBD2; abundance: -; j_gene: TRBJ2-3; v_gene: TRBV6-5; CDR3nt: TGTGCCAGCAGCCGGGGGGGCCGCACAGATACGCAGTATTTT; CDR3aa: CASSRGGRTDTQYF
len: 15; d_gene: -; abundance: -; j_gene: TRBJ2-2; v_gene: TRBV7-9; CDR3nt: TGTGCCAGCAGCTTACCCCAAACCGGCACCGGGGAGCTGTTTTTT; CDR3aa: CASSLPQTGTGELFF
len: 16; d_gene: TRBD1; abundance: -; j_gene: TRBJ1-1; v_gene: TRBV19; CDR3nt: TGTGCCAGTAGTCGATGGACAGGGGGCAAGAACACTGAAGCTTTCTTT; CDR3aa: CASSRWTGGKNTEAFF
len: 13; d_gene: -; abundance: -; j_gene: TRBJ2-7; v_gene: TRBV10-3; CDR3nt: TGTGCCATCAGTGGTAAGGGGCCGGACGAGCAGTACTTC; CDR3aa: CAISGKGPDEQYF
len: 15; d_gene: TRBD2; abundance: -; j_gene: TRBJ2-1; v_gene: TRBV5-1; CDR3nt: TGCGCCAGCAGCCTAGGACTAGCGGGACACAATGAGCAGTTCTTC; CDR3aa: CASSLGLAGHNEQFF
len: 15; d_gene: TRBD1; abundance: -; j_gene: TRBJ1-2; v_gene: TRBV5-4; CDR3nt: TGTGCCAGCAGCGATAATCCCACAGGGGGTTATGGCTACACCTTC; CDR3aa: CASSDNPTGGYGYTF